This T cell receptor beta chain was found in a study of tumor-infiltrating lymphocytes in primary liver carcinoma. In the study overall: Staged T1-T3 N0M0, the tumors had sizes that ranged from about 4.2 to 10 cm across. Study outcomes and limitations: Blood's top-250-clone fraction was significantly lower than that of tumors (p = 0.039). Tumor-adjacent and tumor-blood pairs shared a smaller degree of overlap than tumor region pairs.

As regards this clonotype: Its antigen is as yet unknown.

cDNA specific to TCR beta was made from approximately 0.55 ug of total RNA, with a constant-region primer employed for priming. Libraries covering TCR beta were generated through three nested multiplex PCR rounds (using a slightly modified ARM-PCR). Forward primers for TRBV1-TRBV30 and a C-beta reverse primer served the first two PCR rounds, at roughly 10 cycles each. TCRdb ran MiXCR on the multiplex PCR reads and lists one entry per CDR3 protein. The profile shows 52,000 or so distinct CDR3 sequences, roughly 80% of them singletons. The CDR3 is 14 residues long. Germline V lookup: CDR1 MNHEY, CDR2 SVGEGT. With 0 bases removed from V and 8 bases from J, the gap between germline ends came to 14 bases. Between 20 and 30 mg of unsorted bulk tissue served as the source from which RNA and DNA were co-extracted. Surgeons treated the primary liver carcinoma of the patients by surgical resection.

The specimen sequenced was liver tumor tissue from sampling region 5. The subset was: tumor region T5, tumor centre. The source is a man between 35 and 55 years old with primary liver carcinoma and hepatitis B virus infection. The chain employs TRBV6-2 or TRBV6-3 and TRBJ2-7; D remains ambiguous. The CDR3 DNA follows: TGTGCCAGCAGTTACTCAGACGCGAGTTACAAGCAGTACTTC. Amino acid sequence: CASSYSDASYKQYF.